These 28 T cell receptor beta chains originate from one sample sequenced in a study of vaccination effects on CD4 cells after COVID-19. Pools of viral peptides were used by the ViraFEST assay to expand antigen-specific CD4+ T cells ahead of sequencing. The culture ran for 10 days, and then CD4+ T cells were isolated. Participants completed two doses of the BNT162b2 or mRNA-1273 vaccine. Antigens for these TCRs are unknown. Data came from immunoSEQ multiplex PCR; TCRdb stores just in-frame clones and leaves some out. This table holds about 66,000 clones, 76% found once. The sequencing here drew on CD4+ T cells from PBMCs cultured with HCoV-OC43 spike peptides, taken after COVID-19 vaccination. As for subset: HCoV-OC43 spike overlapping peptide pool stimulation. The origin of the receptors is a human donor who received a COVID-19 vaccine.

The CDR3: CASSSPQGTGELFF. CDR3 bases: TGTGCCAGCAGCTCCCCTCAGGGCACCGGGGAGCTGTTTTTT. The V and J genes are TRBV7-2 and TRBJ2-2; perhaps TRBD1 as D (5 bases). Trimming removed 4 bases at V and 4 bases at J, with 10 bases between. The CDR3 totals 14 residues. Looked up from germline, CDR1 is SGHTA and CDR2 is FQGNSA.

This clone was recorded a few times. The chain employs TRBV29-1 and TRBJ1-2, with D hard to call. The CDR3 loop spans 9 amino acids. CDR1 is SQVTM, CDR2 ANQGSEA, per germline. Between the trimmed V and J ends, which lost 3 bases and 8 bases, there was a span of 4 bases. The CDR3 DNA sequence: TGCAGCGTTGATGGCGGCTACACCTTC. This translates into CSVDGGYTF.

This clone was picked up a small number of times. CDR3 bases: TGTGCCAGCAGCCTTGGACTAGCGGGGACGATGGAGACCCAGTACTTC. Protein sequence: CASSLGLAGTMETQYF. The chain carries TRBV11-2 and TRBJ2-5, with 12 bases aligning to TRBD2. Germline loops: CDR1 SGHAT, CDR2 FQNNGV. The CDR3 length is 16 residues. V lost 5 bases and J lost 5; bases outside the gene matches: 9.

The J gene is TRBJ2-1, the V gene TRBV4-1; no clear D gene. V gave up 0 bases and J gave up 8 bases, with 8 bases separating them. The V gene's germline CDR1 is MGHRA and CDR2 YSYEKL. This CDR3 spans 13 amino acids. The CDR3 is CASSQDGNYEQFF. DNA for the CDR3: TGCGCCAGCAGCCAAGACGGCAATTATGAGCAGTTCTTC.

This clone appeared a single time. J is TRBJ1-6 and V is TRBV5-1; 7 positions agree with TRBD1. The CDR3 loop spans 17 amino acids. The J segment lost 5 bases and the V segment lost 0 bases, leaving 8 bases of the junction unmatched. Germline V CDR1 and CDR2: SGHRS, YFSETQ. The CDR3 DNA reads TGCGCCAGCAGCTTGGATAACAGGGGCCTTGATAATTCACCCCTCCACTTT. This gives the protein CASSLDNRGLDNSPLHF.

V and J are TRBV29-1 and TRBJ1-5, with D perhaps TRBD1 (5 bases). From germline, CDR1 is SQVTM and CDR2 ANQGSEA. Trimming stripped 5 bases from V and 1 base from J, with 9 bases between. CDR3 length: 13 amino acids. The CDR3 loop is CSVLTDSNQPQHF. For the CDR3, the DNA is TGCAGCGTTTTGACAGACAGCAATCAGCCCCAGCATTTT. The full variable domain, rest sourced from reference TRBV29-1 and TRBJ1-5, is SAVISQKPSRDICQRGTSLTIQCQVDSQVTMMFWYRQQPGQSLTLIATANQGSEATYESGFVIDKFPISRPNLTFSTLTVSNMSPEDSSIYLCSVLTDSNQPQHFGDGTRLSIL.

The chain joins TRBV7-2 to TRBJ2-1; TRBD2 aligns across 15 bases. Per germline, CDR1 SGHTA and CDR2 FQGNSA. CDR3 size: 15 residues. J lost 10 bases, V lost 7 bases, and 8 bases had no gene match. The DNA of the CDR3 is TGTGCCAGCACGGGACTAGCGGGGGGCTTACGGGAGCAGTTCTTC. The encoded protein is CASTGLAGGLREQFF.

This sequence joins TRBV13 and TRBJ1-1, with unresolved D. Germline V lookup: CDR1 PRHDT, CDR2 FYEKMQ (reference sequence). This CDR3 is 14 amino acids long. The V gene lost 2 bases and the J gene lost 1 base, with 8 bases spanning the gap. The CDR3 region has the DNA TGTGCCAGCAGCTTATTTTATGGGAACACTGAAGCTTTCTTT. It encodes CASSLFYGNTEAFF.

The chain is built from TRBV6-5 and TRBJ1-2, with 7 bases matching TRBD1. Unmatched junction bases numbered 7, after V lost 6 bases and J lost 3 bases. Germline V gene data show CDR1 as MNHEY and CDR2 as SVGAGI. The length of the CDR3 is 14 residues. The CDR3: CASRQPTGHYGYTF. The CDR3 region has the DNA TGTGCCAGCAGGCAACCGACAGGGCACTATGGCTACACCTTC.

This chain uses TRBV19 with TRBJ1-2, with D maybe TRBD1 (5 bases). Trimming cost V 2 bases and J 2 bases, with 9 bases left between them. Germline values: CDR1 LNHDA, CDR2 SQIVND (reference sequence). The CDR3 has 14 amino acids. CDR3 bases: TGTGCCAGTAGTATACCAGGGAGGAACTATGGCTACACCTTC. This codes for CASSIPGRNYGYTF.

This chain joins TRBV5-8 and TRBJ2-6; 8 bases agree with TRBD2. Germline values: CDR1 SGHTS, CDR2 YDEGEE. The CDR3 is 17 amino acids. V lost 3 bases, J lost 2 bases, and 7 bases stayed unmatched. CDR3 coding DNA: TGTGCCAGCAGCTCGCCCCCGGGGGGGACTGGGGCCAACGTCCTGACTTTC. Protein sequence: CASSSPPGGTGANVLTF. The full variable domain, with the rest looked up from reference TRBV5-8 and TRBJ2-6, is EAGVTQSPTHLIKTRGQQATLRCSPISGHTSVYWYQQALGLGLQFLLWYDEGEERNRGNFPPRFSGRQFPNYSSELNVNALELEDSALYLCASSSPPGGTGANVLTFGAGSRLTVL.

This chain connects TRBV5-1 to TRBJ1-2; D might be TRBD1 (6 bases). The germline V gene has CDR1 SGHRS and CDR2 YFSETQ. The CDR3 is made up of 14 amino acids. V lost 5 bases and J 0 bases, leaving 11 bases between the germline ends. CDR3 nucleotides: TGCGCCAGCAGAGGGGGGTACCCTAACTATGGCTACACCTTC. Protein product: CASRGGYPNYGYTF.

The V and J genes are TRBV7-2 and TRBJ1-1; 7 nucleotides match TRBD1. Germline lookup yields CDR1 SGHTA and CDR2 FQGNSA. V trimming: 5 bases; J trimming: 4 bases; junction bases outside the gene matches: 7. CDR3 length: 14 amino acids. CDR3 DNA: TGTGCCAGCAGCCTACAGGGGAGCGGCACTGAAGCTTTCTTT. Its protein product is CASSLQGSGTEAFF. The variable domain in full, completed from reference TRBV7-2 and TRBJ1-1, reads GAGVSQSPSNKVTEKGKDVELRCDPISGHTALYWYRQSLGQGLEFLIYFQGNSAPDKSGLPSDRFSAERTGGSVSTLTIQRTQQEDSAVYLCASSLQGSGTEAFFGQGTRLTVV.

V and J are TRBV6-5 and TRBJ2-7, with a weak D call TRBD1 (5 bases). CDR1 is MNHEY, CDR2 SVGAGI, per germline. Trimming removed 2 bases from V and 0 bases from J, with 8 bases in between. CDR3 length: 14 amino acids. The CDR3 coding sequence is TGTGCCAGCAGTTACCGACAGAGCTCCTACGAGCAGTACGTC. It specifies CASSYRQSSYEQYV.

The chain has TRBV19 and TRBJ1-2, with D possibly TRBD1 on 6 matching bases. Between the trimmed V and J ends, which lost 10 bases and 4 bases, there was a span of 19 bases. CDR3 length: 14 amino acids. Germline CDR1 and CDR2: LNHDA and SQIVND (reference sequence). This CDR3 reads CATANREPSYGYTF. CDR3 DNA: TGTGCCACCGCTAACAGGGAACCCTCCTATGGCTACACCTTC.

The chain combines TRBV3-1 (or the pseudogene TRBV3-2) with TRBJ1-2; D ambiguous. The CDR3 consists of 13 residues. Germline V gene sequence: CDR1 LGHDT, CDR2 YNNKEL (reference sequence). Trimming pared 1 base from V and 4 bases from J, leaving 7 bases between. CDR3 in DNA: TGTGCCAGCAGCCAAGGTTTGCCCTATGGCTACACCTTC. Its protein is CASSQGLPYGYTF.

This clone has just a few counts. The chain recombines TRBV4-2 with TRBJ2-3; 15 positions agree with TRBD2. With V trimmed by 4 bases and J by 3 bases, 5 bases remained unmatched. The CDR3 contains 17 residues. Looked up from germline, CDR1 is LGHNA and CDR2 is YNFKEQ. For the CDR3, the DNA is TGTGCCAGCAGCCTGGGACTAGCGGGGGGAAGGACAGATACGCAGTATTTT. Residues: CASSLGLAGGRTDTQYF.

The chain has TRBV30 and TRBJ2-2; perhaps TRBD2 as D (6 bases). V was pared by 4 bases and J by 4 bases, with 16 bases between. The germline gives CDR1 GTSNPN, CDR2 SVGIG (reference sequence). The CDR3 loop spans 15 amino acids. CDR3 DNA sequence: TGTGCCTGGACGGGTGGAGGGCGATTCACCGGGGAGCTGTTTTTT. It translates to CAWTGGGRFTGELFF.

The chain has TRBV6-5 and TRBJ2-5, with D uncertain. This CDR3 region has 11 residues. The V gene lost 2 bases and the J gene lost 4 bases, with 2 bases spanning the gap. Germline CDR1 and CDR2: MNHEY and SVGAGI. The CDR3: CASSYGETQYF. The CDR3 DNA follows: TGTGCCAGCAGTTACGGAGAGACCCAGTACTTC.

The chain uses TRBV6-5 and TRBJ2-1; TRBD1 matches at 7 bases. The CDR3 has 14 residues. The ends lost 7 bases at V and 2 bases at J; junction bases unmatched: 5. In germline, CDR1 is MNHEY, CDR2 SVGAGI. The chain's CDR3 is CASNLGTAYNEQFF. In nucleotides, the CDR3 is TGTGCCAGCAACCTAGGGACAGCCTACAATGAGCAGTTCTTC.

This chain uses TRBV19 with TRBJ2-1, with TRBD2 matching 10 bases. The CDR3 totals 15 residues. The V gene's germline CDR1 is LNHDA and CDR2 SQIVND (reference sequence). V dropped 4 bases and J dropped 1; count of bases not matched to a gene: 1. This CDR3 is CASSKTSGSYNEQFF. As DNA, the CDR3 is TGTGCCAGTAGTAAGACTAGCGGGTCCTACAATGAGCAGTTCTTC.

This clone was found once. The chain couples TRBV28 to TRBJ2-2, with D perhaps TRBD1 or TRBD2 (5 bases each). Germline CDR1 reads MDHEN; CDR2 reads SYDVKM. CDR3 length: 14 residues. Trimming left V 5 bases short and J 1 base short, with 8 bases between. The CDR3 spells CASSDGGNTGELFF. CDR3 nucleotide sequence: TGTGCCAGCAGTGATGGGGGGAACACCGGGGAGCTGTTTTTT.

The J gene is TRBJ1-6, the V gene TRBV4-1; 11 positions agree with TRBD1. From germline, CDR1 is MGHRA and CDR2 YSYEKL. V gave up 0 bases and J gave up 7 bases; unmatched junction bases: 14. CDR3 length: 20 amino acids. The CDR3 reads CASSQDQAGGQGARNSPLHF. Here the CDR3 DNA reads TGCGCCAGCAGCCAAGATCAAGCGGGAGGACAGGGGGCGCGAAATTCACCCCTCCACTTT.

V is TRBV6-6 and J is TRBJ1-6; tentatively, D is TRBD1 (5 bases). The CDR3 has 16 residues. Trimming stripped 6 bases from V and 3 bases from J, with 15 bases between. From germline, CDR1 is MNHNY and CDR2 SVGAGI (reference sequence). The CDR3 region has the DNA TGTGCCAGCAGCTCTCAAGACAGCCGCTATAATTCACCCCTCCACTTT. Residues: CASSSQDSRYNSPLHF.

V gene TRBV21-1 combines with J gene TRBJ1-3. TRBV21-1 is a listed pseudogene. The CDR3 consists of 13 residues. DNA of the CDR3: TGTGCCAGTCCTACCTCGTCTGGAAACACCATATATTTT. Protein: CASPTSSGNTIYF.

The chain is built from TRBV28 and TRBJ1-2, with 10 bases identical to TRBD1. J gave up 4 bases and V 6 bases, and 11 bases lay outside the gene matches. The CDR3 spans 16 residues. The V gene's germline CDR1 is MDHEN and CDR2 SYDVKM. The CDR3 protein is CASRRPTGGGSYGYTF. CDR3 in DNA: TGTGCCAGCAGGCGACCGACAGGGGGCGGGAGCTATGGCTACACCTTC.

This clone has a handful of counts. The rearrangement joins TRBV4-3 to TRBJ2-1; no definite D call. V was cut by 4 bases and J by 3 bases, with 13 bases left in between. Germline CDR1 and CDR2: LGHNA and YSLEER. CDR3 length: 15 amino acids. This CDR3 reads CASSPFSAFYNEQFF. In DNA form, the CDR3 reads TGCGCCAGCAGCCCCTTTTCTGCCTTCTACAATGAGCAGTTCTTC.

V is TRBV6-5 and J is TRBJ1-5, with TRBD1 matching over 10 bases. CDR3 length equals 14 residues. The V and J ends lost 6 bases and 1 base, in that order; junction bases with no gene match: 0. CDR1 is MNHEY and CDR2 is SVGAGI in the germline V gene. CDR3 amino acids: CASRGQGSNQPQHF. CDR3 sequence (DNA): TGTGCCAGCAGGGGACAGGGGAGCAATCAGCCCCAGCATTTT.